This T cell receptor beta chain was observed in a study of blood T cell repertoires in COVID-19. About the study: Samples came from the United States, Italy and Spain, spanning acute and convalescent COVID-19. The analysed material was cDNA or gDNA that came from T cells, B-cell-depleted T cells, or PBMCs.

Original methodology: Scientists estimated how many nucleated cells there were by amplifying reference gene primers. Profiled with immunoSEQ multiplex PCR; TCRdb holds only in-frame clones, not every one. That table furnishes V, J and clone size, whereas the DNA furnished D and trimming. The sample records around 110,000 clones, approximately 90% being singletons. This clone was observed a handful of times. This CDR3 has 17 residues. The V gene end was trimmed by 5 bases and the J gene end by 0 bases; junction bases not matched to a gene: 9. Germline V gives CDR1 MNHEY, CDR2 SVGEGT. Sequences were obtained from peripheral blood. The TCR was taken from a woman in her twenties or thirties with acute or convalescent COVID-19. V gene TRBV6-2 or TRBV6-3 combines with J gene TRBJ2-7, with 11 bases identical to TRBD2. The chain's CDR3 is CASSPGSSGRNSYEQYF. As DNA, the CDR3 is TGTGCCAGCAGTCCGGGGTCTAGCGGGAGGAACTCCTACGAGCAGTACTTC.